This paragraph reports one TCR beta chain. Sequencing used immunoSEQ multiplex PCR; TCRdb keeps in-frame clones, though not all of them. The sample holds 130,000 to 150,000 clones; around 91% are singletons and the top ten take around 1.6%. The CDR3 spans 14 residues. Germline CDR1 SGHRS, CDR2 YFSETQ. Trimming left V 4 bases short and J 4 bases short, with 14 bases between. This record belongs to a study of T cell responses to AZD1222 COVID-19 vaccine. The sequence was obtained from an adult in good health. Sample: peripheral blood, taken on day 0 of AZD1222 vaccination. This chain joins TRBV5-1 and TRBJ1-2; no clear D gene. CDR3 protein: CASSPLGGVYGYTF. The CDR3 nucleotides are TGCGCCAGCAGCCCCCTTGGAGGCGTCTATGGCTACACCTTC.